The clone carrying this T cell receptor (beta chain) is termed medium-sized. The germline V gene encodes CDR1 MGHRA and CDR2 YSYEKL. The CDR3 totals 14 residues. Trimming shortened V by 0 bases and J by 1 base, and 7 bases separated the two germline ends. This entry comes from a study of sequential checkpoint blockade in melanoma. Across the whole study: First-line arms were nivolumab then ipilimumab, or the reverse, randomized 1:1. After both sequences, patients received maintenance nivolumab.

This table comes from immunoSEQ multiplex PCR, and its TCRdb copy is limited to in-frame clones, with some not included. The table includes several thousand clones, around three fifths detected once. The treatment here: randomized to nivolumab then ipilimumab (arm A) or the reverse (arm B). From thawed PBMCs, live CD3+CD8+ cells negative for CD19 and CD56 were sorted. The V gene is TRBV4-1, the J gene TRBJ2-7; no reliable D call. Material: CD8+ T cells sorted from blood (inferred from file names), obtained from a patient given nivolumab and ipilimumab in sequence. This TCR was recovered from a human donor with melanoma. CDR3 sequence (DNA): TGCGCCAGCAGCCAAGATCTCCAGTCCTACGAGCAGTACTTC. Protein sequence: CASSQDLQSYEQYF.